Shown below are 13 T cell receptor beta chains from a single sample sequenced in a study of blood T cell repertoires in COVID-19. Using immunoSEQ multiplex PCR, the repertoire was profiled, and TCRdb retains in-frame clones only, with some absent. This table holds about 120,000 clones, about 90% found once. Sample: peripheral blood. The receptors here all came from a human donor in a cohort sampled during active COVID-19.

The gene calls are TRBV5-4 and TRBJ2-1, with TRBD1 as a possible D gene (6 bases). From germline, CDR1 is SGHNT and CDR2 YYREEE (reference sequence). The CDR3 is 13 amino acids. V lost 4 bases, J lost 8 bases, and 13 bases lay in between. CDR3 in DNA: TGTGCCAGCAGCGTAACAGGGAGCTATGAGCAGTTCTTC. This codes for CASSVTGSYEQFF. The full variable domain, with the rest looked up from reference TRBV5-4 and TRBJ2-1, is ETGVTQSPTHLIKTRGQQVTLRCSSQSGHNTVSWYQQALGQGPQFIFQYYREEENGRGNFPPRFSGLQFPNYSSELNVNALELDDSALYLCASSVTGSYEQFFGPGTRLTVL.

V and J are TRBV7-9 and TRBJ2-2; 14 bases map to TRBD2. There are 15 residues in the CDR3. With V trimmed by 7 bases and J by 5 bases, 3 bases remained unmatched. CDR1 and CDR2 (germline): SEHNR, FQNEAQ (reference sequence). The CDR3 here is CASTGLAGGTGELFF. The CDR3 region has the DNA TGTGCCAGCACCGGACTAGCGGGGGGTACCGGGGAGCTGTTTTTT.

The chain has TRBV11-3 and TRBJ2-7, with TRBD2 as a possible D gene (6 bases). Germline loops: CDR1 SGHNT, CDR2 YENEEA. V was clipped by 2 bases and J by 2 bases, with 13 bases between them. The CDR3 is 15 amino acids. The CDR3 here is CASSLRAGRAYEQYF. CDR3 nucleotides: TGTGCCAGCAGCTTACGGGCGGGACGGGCCTACGAGCAGTACTTC.

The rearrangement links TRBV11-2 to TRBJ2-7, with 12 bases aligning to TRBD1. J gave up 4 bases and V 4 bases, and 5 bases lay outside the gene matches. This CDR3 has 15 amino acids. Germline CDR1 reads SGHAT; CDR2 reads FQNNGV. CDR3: CASSSRDRGLYEQYF. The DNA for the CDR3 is TGTGCCAGCAGCTCCCGGGACAGGGGGCTGTACGAGCAGTACTTC.

The CDR3: CAWSVDRSNEKLFF. The CDR3 region has the DNA TGTGCCTGGAGTGTAGACAGAAGTAATGAAAAACTGTTTTTT. The chain employs TRBV30 and TRBJ1-4; D perhaps matches TRBD1 (5 bases). Per the germline V gene, CDR1 is GTSNPN and CDR2 is SVGIG (reference sequence). The CDR3 length is 14 residues. V lost 0 bases, J lost 4 bases, and 9 bases lay in between. Full variable domain (remainder filled in from reference TRBV30 and TRBJ1-4): SQTIHQWPATLVQPVGSPLSLECTVEGTSNPNLYWYRQAAGRGLQLLFYSVGIGQISSEVPQNLSASRPQDRQFILSSKKLLLSDSGFYLCAWSVDRSNEKLFFGSGTQLSVL.

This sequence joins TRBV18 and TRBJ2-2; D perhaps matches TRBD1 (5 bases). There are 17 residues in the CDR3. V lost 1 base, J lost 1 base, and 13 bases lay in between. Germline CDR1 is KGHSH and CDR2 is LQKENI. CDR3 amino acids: CASSPRVFTGNTGELFF. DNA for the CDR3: TGTGCCAGCTCACCACGAGTTTTTACAGGGAACACCGGGGAGCTGTTTTTT.

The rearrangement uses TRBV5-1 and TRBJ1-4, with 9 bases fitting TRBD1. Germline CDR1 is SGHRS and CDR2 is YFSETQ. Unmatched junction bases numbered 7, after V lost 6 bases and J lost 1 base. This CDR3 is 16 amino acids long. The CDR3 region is CASKLTGGRTNEKLFF. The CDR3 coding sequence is TGCGCCAGCAAACTGACAGGGGGTAGAACTAATGAAAAACTGTTTTTT.

The CDR3, as DNA: TGCGCCAGCAGCCCCTGGGGGCAGGTCATAACCTACGAGCAGTACTTC. This translates into CASSPWGQVITYEQYF. The chain has TRBV5-1 and TRBJ2-7, with D perhaps TRBD1 (6 bases). CDR3 size: 16 residues. Between the trimmed V and J ends, which lost 4 bases and 2 bases, there was a span of 19 bases. Per the germline V gene, CDR1 is SGHRS and CDR2 is YFSETQ.

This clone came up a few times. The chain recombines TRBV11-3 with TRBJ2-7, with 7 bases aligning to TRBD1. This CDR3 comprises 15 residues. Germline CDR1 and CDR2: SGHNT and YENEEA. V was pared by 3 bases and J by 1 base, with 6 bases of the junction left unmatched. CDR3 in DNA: TGTGCCAGCAGCTTCAGGGGGACGCCTTCCTACGAGCAGTACTTC. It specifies CASSFRGTPSYEQYF.

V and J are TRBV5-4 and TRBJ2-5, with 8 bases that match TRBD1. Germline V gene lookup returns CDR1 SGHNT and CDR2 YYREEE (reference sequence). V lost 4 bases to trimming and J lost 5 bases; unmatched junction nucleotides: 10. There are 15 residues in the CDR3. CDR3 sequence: CASSRAGQGGETQYF. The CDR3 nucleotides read TGTGCCAGCAGCCGAGCAGGACAGGGCGGGGAGACCCAGTACTTC.

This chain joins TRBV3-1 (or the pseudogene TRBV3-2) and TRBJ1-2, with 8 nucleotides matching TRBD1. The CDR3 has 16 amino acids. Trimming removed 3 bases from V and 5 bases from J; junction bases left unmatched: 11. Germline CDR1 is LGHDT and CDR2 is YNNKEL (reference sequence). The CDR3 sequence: CASSQAFQGAPYGYTF. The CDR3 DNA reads TGTGCCAGCAGCCAGGCGTTTCAGGGGGCGCCTTATGGCTACACCTTC.

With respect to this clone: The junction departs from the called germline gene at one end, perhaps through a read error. This CDR3 is CASSLGVGAQETQYF. The CDR3 DNA sequence: TGTGCTAGCAGCTTAGGGGTGGGGGCCCAAGAGACCCAGTACTTC. The chain recombines TRBV7-7 with TRBJ2-5, with D possibly TRBD1 on 6 matching bases. Germline values: CDR1 SSHAT, CDR2 FNYEAQ (reference sequence). The CDR3 loop spans 15 amino acids.

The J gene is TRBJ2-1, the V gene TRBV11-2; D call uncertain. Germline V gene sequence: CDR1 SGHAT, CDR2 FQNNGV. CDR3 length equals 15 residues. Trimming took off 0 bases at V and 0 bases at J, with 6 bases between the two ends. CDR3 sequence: CASSLDLSSYNEQFF. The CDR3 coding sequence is TGTGCCAGCAGCTTAGACCTCAGCTCCTACAATGAGCAGTTCTTC. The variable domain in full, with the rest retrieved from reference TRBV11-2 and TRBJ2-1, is EAGVAQSPRYKIIEKRQSVAFWCNPISGHATLYWYQQILGQGPKLLIQFQNNGVVDDSQLPKDRFSAERLKGVDSTLKIQPAKLEDSAVYLCASSLDLSSYNEQFFGPGTRLTVL.